Reported below is one T cell receptor (beta chain). Its antigen target is currently unknown. It has no much larger one-base neighbor in the sample; base qualities were not kept. This entry is derived from a study of CD8+ T cells in alopecia areata (dated by TCRdb to 2016 to 2018). Some background on the complete study: Treated patients were enrolled in an open-label pilot trial of oral tofacitinib, 5 to 10 mg twice daily, for moderate-to-severe alopecia areata. RNA was extracted with the PAXgene miRNA kit for fixed scalp, the miRNeasy kit for PBMCs, and the RNeasy kit for mouse skin. Tofacitinib-treated patients had biopsies at baseline and at 4 and 24 weeks of treatment, with a later scalp biopsy in several patients. In both human patients and the C3H/HeJ mouse model, the study applied high-throughput TCRbeta sequencing to look at T cell clonal expansion in alopecia areata. Scalp tissue and sorted CD4+ and CD8+ peripheral blood T cells from patchy and totalis/universalis alopecia areata patients and from healthy controls were covered by human TCRbeta sequencing. Scalp clonality was compared across normal scalp (n=4), patchy alopecia areata scalp (n=8), and alopecia totalis/universalis scalp (n=8). immunoSEQ multiplex PCR using 35 Vbeta forward primers and 13 Jbeta reverse primers was used to amplify TCRbeta CDR3 regions. Patients received tofacitinib for 6 to 18 months and were then followed off drug for 6 months to check for delayed response and recurrence. What the authors observed across the whole study: Resident alphabeta T cells in normal human skin are also sequenced, complicating scalp TCR repertoire analysis, unlike mouse skin dominated by gammadelta T cells. Compared with normal scalp, lesional scalp, particularly in alopecia totalis/universalis, had higher clonality and more expanded CD8+ clones, which suggests antigenic drive. TCR sequences shared between patients were less clear than in mice, possibly partly because of HLA diversity in the patient population.

Sequences MNHEY (CDR1) and SMNVEV (CDR2) are obtained from the germline V gene (reference sequence). V gives up 3 bases and J gives up 5 bases, and the segment between their germline ends measures 8 bases. From the cysteine up to the phenylalanine, the CDR3 has a length of 13 residues. Only the CDR3 part of the read is kept: 39 bases, read in frame from the first base. Taken with the paper, the label for time point translates to: baseline before oral tofacitinib. Peripheral blood and lesional scalp punch biopsies were obtained from patients with alopecia areata. PBMCs were isolated by density centrifugation and stained for CD3, CD4 and CD8, and CD4+ and CD8+ T cells were sorted on a FACSAria. Receptor amplification or capture employed the immunoSEQ multiplex PCR assay. For TCR sequencing, RNA was extracted from every sample and reverse transcribed into cDNA to serve as template. First-strand cDNA was synthesized using SuperScript III with a 2:1 mix of oligo-dT and random hexamers. A synthetic immune receptor repertoire was used to measure amplification bias, and any remaining bias was corrected computationally. Turning to the authors' computational methods: Raw reads were preprocessed to remove errors, and CDR3 was defined according to IMGT conventions as the region from the conserved cysteine to phenylalanine. Clonality was computed as 1 minus the Shannon entropy, with the entropy normalized by log2 of the number of productive unique TCRs. Whether each scalp clone was CD4 or CD8 was inferred by checking scalp TCRbeta sequences against the CD4 and CD8 repertoires from sorted blood. TCRdb holds this immuneACCESS table with in-frame rearrangements only. Some clones are missing; in checked studies, unresolved V genes explain under half, and the rest has no known cause. D and trimming come from the DNA, and the V and J calls and clone size come from that table. The sample includes 100,000 to 150,000 clones, with about 47% observed a single time. The ten largest clonotypes hold roughly a sixth of the sample.

This sequence originates from a human donor with alopecia areata. Here the sequenced sample was CD8+ T cells sorted from blood, taken at week 0. The V gene is TRBV27 and the J gene is TRBJ2-1; too little of a D gene remains to name it. The nucleotide sequence is given as TGTGCCAGCAGTTTCCAGCCTGACAATGAGCAGTTCTTC. It translates to CASSFQPDNEQFF.